This entry features one TCR beta chain sequence. Its recognized antigen is unknown. This may arise from a read error, as a much more abundant clone is one base away. The data belong to a study of tumor and adjacent non-tumor tissue in lung cancer (dated by TCRdb to 2016 to 2019). For the study in its entirety: Of the cohort, around 12 patients had adenocarcinoma, 2 had squamous cell carcinoma and 1 had small cell lung cancer. The roughly 15 enrolled patients, of whom approximately ten were men and 5 were women, were aged about 30 to 80 years and were diagnosed with TNM stage I to III disease. The study compared bulk TCRbeta repertoires between lung tumor tissue and matched distant non-tumor lung tissue from about 14 lung cancer patients. Some 31 paired specimens, one tumor and one normal lung sample per patient, were profiled by TCRbeta CDR3 sequencing. A total of fewer than 150 million productive TCRbeta reads were generated by sequencing, corresponding to an average of around 4 million reads per sample. On the study overall, not on this receptor specifically: In normal lung, the top 100 clones accounted for a significantly larger cumulative share of the repertoire than in tumor tissue. Significantly higher TCR diversity (inverse Simpson) was observed in tumor tissue than in normal lung tissue (431.37 vs 166.20, P = 0.0075, Mann-Whitney U test). Significantly higher TCR diversity was found in younger patients, and higher tumor TCR diversity was associated with shorter overall and disease-free survival. Only roughly 14 patients were included in the cohort, and the need for larger samples and more detailed clinical data was noted by the authors. Neither the sequencing platform nor unique molecular identifiers are named or mentioned anywhere in the methods. Because peripheral blood was not sequenced, blood TCRbeta repertoires in the lung cancer patients of the study were not examined.

RNA was isolated from bulk, unsorted tissue, and RNA quality was assessed with a NanoDrop ND-1000 and an Agilent 2100. Normal lung samples were distant non-tumor tissue taken more than 3 cm from the tumor edge. Newly diagnosed lung cancer patients without prior chemotherapy who had been admitted for thoracic surgery in China between August and November 2014 were enrolled as donors. Patients with previous radiotherapy or chemotherapy, or with another concurrent cancer, were excluded from the study. Pieces of surgical tissue measuring 1-2 cm3 were kept in RNAlater solution and held at -80 degrees C until needed. Based on the germline V gene (reference sequence), the CDR1 and CDR2 sequences are DFQATT and SNEGSKA. The CDR3, from cysteine to phenylalanine, totals 17 residues. Only the CDR3 region is kept as DNA, spanning 51 bases read in frame from base 1. Receptor amplification or capture employed multiplex PCR. Sequenced on an Illumina HiSeq 2500. TCRbeta libraries were constructed through three rounds of nested PCR with primers (Table S4) according to protocols modified from ARM-PCR. Before sequencing, PCR products of 200-500 bp were cut from the gel and purified using the QIAquick gel extraction kit. As for the original processing: Reads were cleaned with Trimmomatic, merged with FLASH into complete CDR3 sequences, and assigned to V(D)J germline segments with MiTCR. VDJtools was used to compute clonal diversity as the inverse Simpson's index. In-frame sequences without a premature stop codon were defined as productive reads. The public reads were reanalyzed by TCRdb: fastp trimming at Q25, MiXCR alignment, in-frame beta chains only. Every distinct CDR3 protein forms one entry, paired with its most common genes and DNA. The V and J calls follow TCRdb's processing rather than the paper's. This sample holds tens of thousands of distinct CDR3 sequences; roughly two thirds were observed only once. Jointly, the top ten make up roughly a third of the sample.

The source of this sequence is a man in his sixties or seventies with non-small cell lung cancer. The chain was built from TRBV20-1 and TRBJ1-2, with 10 middle bases fitting TRBD1. Sequencing used distant non-tumor lung tissue. The CDR3 is CCARNDRGPVRLNGYTF. The DNA reads TGCTGTGCTAGAAATGACAGGGGGCCAGTCCGCCTTAATGGCTACACCTTC.